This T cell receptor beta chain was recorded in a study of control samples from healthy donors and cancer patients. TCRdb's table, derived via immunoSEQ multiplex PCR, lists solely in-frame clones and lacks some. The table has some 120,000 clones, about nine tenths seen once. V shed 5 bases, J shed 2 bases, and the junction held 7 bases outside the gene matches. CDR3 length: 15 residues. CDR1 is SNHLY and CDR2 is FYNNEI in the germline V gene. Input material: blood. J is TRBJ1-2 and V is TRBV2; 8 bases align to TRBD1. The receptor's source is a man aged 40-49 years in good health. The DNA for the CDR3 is TGTGCCAGCAGTCTCGGACAGGGAATAAACTATGGCTACACCTTC. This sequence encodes CASSLGQGINYGYTF.